These 28 T cell receptor beta chains share one sample of origin, sequenced in a study of glioma-infiltrating T cells. The iRepertoire nested amplicon-rescue multiplex PCR amplified TCR alpha and beta CDR3s from RNA. MiXCR was run by TCRdb on the multiplex PCR reads, yielding one entry per CDR3 protein. The repertoire has approximately 4,900 distinct CDR3 sequences, 30% to 35% of them found once; the top ten carry about 7%. The source material was glioma tissue, nonneoplastic brain tissue, or PBMCs (not recorded which). These receptors came from a human donor with low-grade glioma or glioblastoma, undergoing nonglioma brain surgery, or in good health (not recorded which).

This clonotype was counted between two and nine times. Just one base apart from a much larger clone, this may be a read error. The CDR3 DNA reads TGTGCCAGCAGCACCCGCAGGGGTTCCTACGAGCAGCACTTC. This encodes CASSTRRGSYEQHF. V and J are TRBV3-1 and TRBJ2-7, with D maybe TRBD1 (6 bases). CDR1 and CDR2 (germline): LGHDT, YNNKEL (reference sequence). There are 14 residues in the CDR3.

This clonotype rates as medium-sized. The genes are TRBV28 and TRBJ2-7; 7 bases align to TRBD2. The CDR3 runs to 14 residues. Germline-derived CDR1 and CDR2 are MDHEN and SYDVKM. The V gene end was trimmed by 10 bases and the J gene end by 0 bases; junction bases not matched to a gene: 9. The CDR3 sequence is CANQWTRSSYEQYV. The DNA of the CDR3 is TGTGCCAACCAGTGGACTAGGAGCTCCTACGAGCAGTACGTC.

By frequency in the sample, this clonotype is large. The genes are TRBV27 and TRBJ2-5; D unclear. CDR1 MNHEY and CDR2 SMNVEV come from the germline V gene (reference sequence). This CDR3 is 15 amino acids long. V was trimmed by 5 bases and J by 2 bases, leaving 15 bases between them. The DNA of the CDR3 is TGTGCCAGCAGTCTAGGCCCTACCCAACAAGAGACCCAGTACTTC. It yields the protein CASSLGPTQQETQYF.

In regard to this clonotype: Relative to the germline gene, one junction end is altered; a read error may explain this. CDR3 sequence reads: CASSQRMTSTSEQLF. The CDR3 DNA is TGCGCCAGCAGCCAACGGATGACTAGCACGAGTGAGCAGTTGTTC. The rearrangement uses TRBV4-1 and TRBJ2-1; 7 bases align to TRBD2. Per the germline V gene, CDR1 is MGHRA and CDR2 is YSYEKL. The CDR3 runs 15 residues.

For this clonotype: At one boundary the junction diverges from the germline segment, which might be a read error. The chain combines TRBV28 with TRBJ2-5; 10 bases fit TRBD2. The V gene's germline CDR1 is MDHEN and CDR2 SYDVKM. The CDR3 consists of 15 residues. CDR3 coding DNA: TGTGCCAGCAGGAAAATAGCGGGGGGCCGGGAGACCAAGTACTTC. Encoded protein: CASRKIAGGRETKYF.

This clonotype is categorized as medium-sized (0.01 to 0.1%). This chain joins TRBV20-1 and TRBJ2-1, with TRBD2 identical over 7 bases. Trimming took 4 bases from V and 4 from J; bases not matched to a gene: 13. CDR1 DFQATT and CDR2 SNEGSKA come from the germline V gene (reference sequence). The CDR3 loop spans 16 amino acids. CDR3 amino acids: CSANSRTRGGYNEQFF. The CDR3 DNA follows: TGCAGTGCTAACTCCCGGACTCGCGGGGGATACAATGAGCAGTTCTTC.

This clonotype is medium-sized in the sample. The rearrangement links TRBV20-1 to TRBJ2-1, with TRBD1 identical over 7 bases. V dropped 0 bases and J dropped 4; count of bases not matched to a gene: 3. Germline CDR1 is DFQATT and CDR2 is SNEGSKA (reference sequence). CDR3 length equals 14 residues. CDR3 nucleotides: TGCAGTGCTAGAGACCGGGACAGTTACAATGAGCAGTTCTTC. Its translation is CSARDRDSYNEQFF.

The gene calls are TRBV20-1 and TRBJ2-3; D remains ambiguous. The CDR3 is made up of 16 amino acids. CDR1 and CDR2 (germline): DFQATT, SNEGSKA (reference sequence). Between the trimmed V and J ends, which lost 0 bases and 2 bases, there was a span of 15 bases. The CDR3 sequence is CSARDPRARATDTQYF. In nucleotides, the CDR3 is TGCAGTGCTAGAGATCCCCGGGCAAGAGCCACAGATACGCAGTATTTT.

V usage is TRBV6-1 and J usage is TRBJ2-5; 10 nucleotides line up with TRBD2. J gave up 1 base and V 5 bases, and 10 bases lay outside the gene matches. CDR3 length: 17 amino acids. Germline V gives CDR1 MNHNS, CDR2 SASEGT. As DNA, the CDR3 is TGTGCCAGCAGTCAAGGAATAGCGGGGGGTGCCCAAGAGACCCAGTACTTC. It translates to CASSQGIAGGAQETQYF.

This clonotype ranks as medium-sized. This chain uses TRBV27 with TRBJ2-3; 9 bases line up with TRBD2. Germline values: CDR1 MNHEY, CDR2 SMNVEV (reference sequence). Trimming cost V 3 bases and J 6 bases; bases outside gene matches: 4. The CDR3 consists of 14 residues. For the CDR3, the DNA is TGTGCCAGCAGTTTCCAGCGGGGGGCGGATACGCAGTATTTT. Encoded protein: CASSFQRGADTQYF.

The sample holds many counts of this clonotype. The genes are TRBV19 and TRBJ1-5, with TRBD1 matching over 7 bases. This CDR3 spans 16 amino acids. The germline CDR1 and CDR2 sequences are LNHDA and SQIVND (reference sequence). V gave up 2 bases and J gave up 2 bases; unmatched junction bases: 6. CDR3 nucleotides: TGTGCCAGTAGTATAAGTAGGGGGCCTGGCAATCAGCCCCAGCATTTT. This encodes CASSISRGPGNQPQHF.

Notes on this clonotype: Being one base from a much bigger clone, this may be a read error. The chain carries TRBV11-1 and TRBJ1-1; D uncertain. The CDR3 has 13 amino acids. CDR1 SGHAT and CDR2 FQDESV come from the germline V gene (reference sequence). CDR3 coding DNA: TGTGCCAGCAGCTTAAGTATGTTCGCTGAAGCTCTCTTT. Translating gives CASSLSMFAEALF.

This clonotype has ten or more counts. The V and J genes are TRBV19 and TRBJ2-5; D unclear. Germline CDR1 and CDR2: LNHDA and SQIVND (reference sequence). The V gene lost 1 base and the J gene lost 3 bases, with 6 bases spanning the gap. This CDR3 has 13 amino acids. The CDR3 here is CASSIVTEETQYF. The CDR3 DNA is TGTGCCAGTAGTATAGTAACAGAAGAGACCCAGTACTTC.

About this clonotype: A much larger clone lies one base from this, so it may be a read error. This chain uses TRBV11-3 with TRBJ1-1; D is unclear. This CDR3 is built from 12 residues. From germline, CDR1 is SGHNT and CDR2 YENEEA. This chain's CDR3 is CASSLQNAEAFF. In nucleotides, the CDR3 is TGTGCCAGCAGCTTACAGAACGCTGAAGCTTTCTTT.

This clonotype was seen many times. The gene calls are TRBV12-3 or TRBV12-4 and TRBJ1-2; possible D gene TRBD1, 5 bases. The CDR3 is made up of 13 amino acids. Trimming cost V 5 bases and J 7 bases, with 14 bases left between them. The CDR3 nucleotides are TGTGCCAGCAGTACCTCTACGAGGGGTGGCTACACCTTC. Its protein is CASSTSTRGGYTF.

V and J are TRBV7-3 and TRBJ1-1, with 10 bases matching TRBD1. Germline assignment: CDR1 SGHTA and CDR2 FQGTGA. V gave up 5 bases and J gave up 3 bases; unmatched junction bases: 3. The CDR3 extends over 14 amino acids. In nucleotides, the CDR3 is TGTGCCAGCAGCACCGGGACAGGGGACACTGAAGCTTTCTTT. Its protein product is CASSTGTGDTEAFF. The whole variable domain, remainder taken from reference TRBV7-3 and TRBJ1-1, is GAGVSQTPSNKVTEKGKYVELRCDPISGHTALYWYRQSLGQGPEFLIYFQGTGAADDSGLPNDRFFAVRPEGSVSTLKIQRTERGDSAVYLCASSTGTGDTEAFFGQGTRLTVV.

This clonotype is labeled as medium-sized. The J gene is TRBJ2-3, the V gene TRBV4-2, with 11 bases that match TRBD2. The CDR3 sequence is 14 residues long. Germline V lookup: CDR1 LGHNA, CDR2 YNFKEQ. With V trimmed by 6 bases and J by 4 bases, 3 bases remained unmatched. The CDR3 protein is CASREGLAADTQYF. CDR3 bases: TGTGCCAGCAGAGAGGGACTAGCGGCAGATACGCAGTATTTT.

Note on this clonotype: An end of the junction does not agree with germline; a read error may underlie this. The chain couples TRBV3-1 to TRBJ1-6, with D uncertain. Germline CDR1 and CDR2: LGHDT and YNNKEL (reference sequence). The CDR3 has 13 amino acids. CDR3 sequence reads: CASSQDHGSPLHF. The CDR3 DNA follows: TGTGCCAGCAGCCAAGACCATGGGTCACCACTCCACTTT.

This clonotype was recorded at least ten times. This CDR3 is CASSLVGEETQYF. The CDR3 DNA reads TGTGCCAGCAGCTTAGTGGGGGAAGAGACCCAGTACTTC. The J gene is TRBJ2-5, the V gene TRBV7-9; possibly TRBD1 or TRBD2 for D (5 bases each). V lost 1 base and J lost 3, with 6 bases in between. Germline V gene sequence: CDR1 SEHNR, CDR2 FQNEAQ (reference sequence). The CDR3 totals 13 residues.

Within the sample, this clonotype is medium-sized. The chain joins TRBV28 to TRBJ1-2; D call uncertain. Between the trimmed V and J ends, which lost 3 bases and 0 bases, there was a span of 8 bases. CDR1 and CDR2 from the germline V gene are MDHEN and SYDVKM. The CDR3 length is 14 residues. The CDR3 DNA reads TGTGCCAGCAGTTTGGTTGGGACTAACTATGGCTACACCTTC. The encoded protein is CASSLVGTNYGYTF.

This clonotype appeared once. Its ends do not fully match the called genes, so a read error is possible. The gene calls are TRBV9 and TRBJ2-5, with TRBD2 as a possible D gene (5 bases). CDR1 SGDLS and CDR2 YYNGEE come from the germline V gene. The CDR3 has 14 residues. This CDR3 is CASSVFGVQDTQYF. The CDR3 DNA is TGTGCCAGCAGCGTTTTCGGGGTCCAAGACACCCAGTACTTC.

Relative to its sample, this clonotype is large (0.1 to 1%). The chain couples TRBV6-1 to TRBJ2-5; D may be TRBD1 (6 bases). Germline CDR1 is MNHNS and CDR2 is SASEGT. CDR3 length equals 13 residues. Trimming pared 5 bases from V and 5 bases from J, leaving 12 bases between. The CDR3 spells CASSPGQLETQYF. As DNA, the CDR3 is TGTGCCAGCAGTCCCGGACAGCTTGAGACCCAGTACTTC.

This clonotype is medium-sized. V gene TRBV6-2 or TRBV6-3 combines with J gene TRBJ1-6; the D gene is possibly TRBD1 (6 bases). Trimming cost V 8 bases and J 9 bases, with 14 bases left between them. The CDR3 covers 13 residues. CDR1 and CDR2 (germline): MNHEY, SVGEGT. CDR3 in DNA: TGTGCCAGCCATGAGGGGGGCATTTCACCCCTCCACTTT. It translates to CASHEGGISPLHF.

About this clonotype: The germline gene is not matched at one end of the junction; a read error may be the cause. V gene TRBV5-1 combines with J gene TRBJ1-1; D not resolved. The CDR3 sequence is 13 residues long. Germline CDR1 SGHRS, CDR2 YFSETQ. The CDR3 DNA reads as TGCGCCAGCAGCTTGGATGGGCTCACTGAAGCTTTATTT. Translation: CASSLDGLTEALF.

By share, this clonotype counts as medium-sized (0.01 to 0.1%). This sequence joins TRBV7-3 and TRBJ1-1, with D unresolved. This CDR3 region has 12 residues. Germline V gene sequence: CDR1 SGHTA, CDR2 FQGTGA. V was pared by 4 bases and J by 13 bases, with 16 bases between. The CDR3 loop reads CASSSLARMVFF. The CDR3 DNA follows: TGTGCCAGCAGCTCGTTAGCCAGGATGGTTTTCTTT.

This clonotype is medium-sized by share. The J gene is TRBJ1-2, the V gene TRBV2, with a tentative D call TRBD1 (6 bases). CDR3 length: 12 amino acids. Trimming removed 4 bases from V and 8 bases from J, with 11 bases in between. Germline V gives CDR1 SNHLY, CDR2 FYNNEI. In DNA form, the CDR3 reads TGTGCCAGCAGTGTAGGGACAATCGGCTACACCTTC. As protein: CASSVGTIGYTF.

In this sample, this clonotype is large. Here the CDR3 reads CASSTRQGYSPLHF. The CDR3, as DNA: TGTGCCAGCAGTACCCGACAGGGGTATTCACCCCTCCACTTT. The V and J genes are TRBV27 and TRBJ1-6, with 8 bases lining up with TRBD1. Trimming at V came to 5 bases and at J to 8 bases, leaving 5 bases not matched to a gene. Germline V lookup: CDR1 MNHEY, CDR2 SMNVEV (reference sequence). The length of the CDR3 is 14 residues.

The count of this clonotype is one. One end of the junction is discordant with germline, which a read error may explain. The chain carries TRBV28 and TRBJ2-1; TRBD2 aligns across 10 bases. CDR1 is MDHEN, CDR2 SYDVKM, per germline. The CDR3 spans 15 residues. CDR3 sequence: CDSSQLAGFHNEHFF. CDR3 bases: TGTGACAGCAGTCAACTAGCGGGGTTCCACAATGAGCATTTCTTC.